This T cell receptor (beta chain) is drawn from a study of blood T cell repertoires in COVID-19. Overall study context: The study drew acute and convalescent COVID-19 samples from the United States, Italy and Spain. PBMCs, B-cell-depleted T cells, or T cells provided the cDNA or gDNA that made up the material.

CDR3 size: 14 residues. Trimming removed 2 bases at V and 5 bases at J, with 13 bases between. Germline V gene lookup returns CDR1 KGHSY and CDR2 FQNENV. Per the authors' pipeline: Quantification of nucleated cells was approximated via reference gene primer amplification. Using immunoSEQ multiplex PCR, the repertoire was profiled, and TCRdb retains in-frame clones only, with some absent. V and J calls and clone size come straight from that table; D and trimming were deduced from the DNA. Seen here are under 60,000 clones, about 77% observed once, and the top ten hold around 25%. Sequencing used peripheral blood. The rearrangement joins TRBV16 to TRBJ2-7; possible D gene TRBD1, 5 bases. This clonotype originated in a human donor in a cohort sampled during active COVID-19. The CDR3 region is CASSQMDTLDEQYF. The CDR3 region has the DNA TGTGCCAGCAGCCAAATGGACACCCTGGACGAGCAGTACTTC.